This passage covers 4 T cell receptor beta chains from one sample sequenced in a study of blood T cell repertoires in COVID-19. Produced via immunoSEQ multiplex PCR; TCRdb's table is partial and in-frame only. The sample holds 250,000 to 400,000 clones, roughly 90% seen once. Specimen: peripheral blood. Receptor source: a woman aged 30 to 39 with COVID-19, enrolled during active disease.

This sequence joins TRBV2 and TRBJ1-4; 8 bases line up with TRBD1. TRBJ2-2 explains the end of the DNA better; the J call may be wrong. CDR3 length: 14 amino acids. Germline V gene data show CDR1 as SNHLY and CDR2 as FYNNEI. The CDR3 spells CASSVDRGGRELFF. The CDR3 DNA is TGTGCCAGCAGTGTTGACAGGGGAGGTAGGGAGCTGTTTTTT.

This clone was counted a single time. The chain uses TRBV5-8 and TRBJ2-5; D may be TRBD1 (7 bases). The CDR3 sequence is 14 residues long. Germline V CDR1 and CDR2: SGHTS, YDEGEE. V lost 5 bases and J lost 4, with 15 bases in between. CDR3 amino acids: CASRPGTAGETQYF. The CDR3 coding sequence is TGTGCCAGCAGACCGGGGACAGCGGGAGAGACCCAGTACTTC.

This rearrangement joins TRBV5-1 to TRBJ1-4; D uncertain. Germline V gene lookup returns CDR1 SGHRS and CDR2 YFSETQ. The CDR3 is 16 residues long. Trimming removed 0 bases at V and 0 bases at J, with 9 bases between. CDR3 protein: CASSLGAISTNEKLFF. The CDR3 nucleotides read TGCGCCAGCAGCTTGGGAGCTATCTCAACTAATGAAAAACTGTTTTTT.

This chain links TRBV18 with TRBJ2-7; possibly TRBD2 for D (6 bases). Deletions cut 2 bases from V and 5 bases from J, with 10 bases between. The CDR3 is 13 amino acids. Germline CDR1 reads KGHSH; CDR2 reads LQKENI. The CDR3 loop reads CASSPGTLNEQYF. CDR3 nucleotides: TGTGCCAGCTCACCAGGGACTTTAAACGAGCAGTACTTC.